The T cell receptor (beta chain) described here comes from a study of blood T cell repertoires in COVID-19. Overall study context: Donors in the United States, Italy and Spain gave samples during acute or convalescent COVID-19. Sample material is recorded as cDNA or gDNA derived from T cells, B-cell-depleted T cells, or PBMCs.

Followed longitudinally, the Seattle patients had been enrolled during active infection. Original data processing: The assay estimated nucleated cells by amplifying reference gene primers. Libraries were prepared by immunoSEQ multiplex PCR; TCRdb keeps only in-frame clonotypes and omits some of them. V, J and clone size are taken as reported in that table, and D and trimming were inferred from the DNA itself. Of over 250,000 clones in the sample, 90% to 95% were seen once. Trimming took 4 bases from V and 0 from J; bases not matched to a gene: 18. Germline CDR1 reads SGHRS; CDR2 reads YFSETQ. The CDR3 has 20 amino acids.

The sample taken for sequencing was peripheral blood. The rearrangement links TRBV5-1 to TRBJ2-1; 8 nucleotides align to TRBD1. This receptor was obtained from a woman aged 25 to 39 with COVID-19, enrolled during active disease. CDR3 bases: TGCGCCAGCAGCCCTCAGGGGGCAGGGATGGCGGGAAGCTCCTACAATGAGCAGTTCTTC. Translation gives CASSPQGAGMAGSSYNEQFF.